Below, 10 T cell receptor beta chains from the same sample are listed, as sequenced in a study of blood T cell repertoires in COVID-19. Some clones are missing from TCRdb's copy, which holds only in-frame ones; the method was immunoSEQ multiplex PCR. The sample shows 490,000 or so clones, over 75% of them seen only once. The sequenced material came from PBMCs or T cells enriched from blood (not recorded which). All receptors derive from a woman aged 40 to 49 who had recovered from COVID-19.

This clone was seen a single time. J is TRBJ2-3 and V is TRBV15, with D unclear. V was cut by 2 bases and J by 4 bases, with 16 bases left in between. This CDR3 region has 16 residues. CDR1 and CDR2 from the germline V gene are LNHNV and YYDKDF (reference sequence). In DNA, the CDR3 is TGTGCCACCAGCAGACTAGTAGGCGGAGTGGCAGATACGCAGTATTTT. Amino acid sequence: CATSRLVGGVADTQYF.

CDR3 DNA: TGTGCCAGCAGCTTAGACTCTTCAGGGGGCCCGAACACTGAAGCTTTCTTT. Protein product: CASSLDSSGGPNTEAFF. This sequence joins TRBV7-9 and TRBJ1-1, with 8 bases lining up with TRBD1. CDR1 and CDR2 from the germline V gene are SEHNR and FQNEAQ (reference sequence). The ends lost 1 base at V and 1 base at J; junction bases unmatched: 8. CDR3 length equals 17 residues.

Many counts were recorded for this clone. V gene TRBV7-8 combines with J gene TRBJ2-1, with 9 bases identical to TRBD1. V lost 5 bases and J lost 7; bases outside the gene matches: 9. The germline V gene has CDR1 SGHVS and CDR2 FQNEAQ. This CDR3 region has 15 residues. In DNA form, the CDR3 reads TGTGCCAGCAGCATCCGGGACAGGGCCGAAAATGAGCAGTTCTTC. Translation gives CASSIRDRAENEQFF.

This clone was detected a few times. The V gene is TRBV6-5, the J gene TRBJ1-1, with 10 nucleotides matching TRBD1. The CDR3 runs to 14 residues. CDR1 is MNHEY, CDR2 SVGAGI, per germline. Trimming at V came to 6 bases and at J to 8 bases, leaving 9 bases not matched to a gene. The CDR3 is CASRTDRGQGEAFF. The CDR3 DNA reads TGTGCCAGCAGAACCGACAGGGGGCAGGGGGAAGCTTTCTTT.

This rearrangement joins TRBV7-8 to TRBJ1-5; 8 bases are shared with TRBD1. The V gene end was trimmed by 5 bases and the J gene end by 4 bases; junction bases not matched to a gene: 10. There are 16 residues in the CDR3. CDR1 SGHVS and CDR2 FQNEAQ come from the germline V gene. CDR3 DNA: TGTGCCAGCAGCCTAAACCGGGACAGGCTGAATCAGCCCCAGCATTTT. As protein: CASSLNRDRLNQPQHF.

The rearrangement uses TRBV3-1 (or the pseudogene TRBV3-2) and TRBJ1-4, with 10 bases identical to TRBD1. Germline loops: CDR1 LGHDT, CDR2 YNNKEL (reference sequence). The CDR3 has 17 amino acids. Unmatched junction bases numbered 10, after V lost 4 bases and J lost 5 bases. The CDR3 reads CASSPRTGGIANEKLFF. DNA for the CDR3: TGTGCCAGCAGCCCCCGGACAGGGGGTATTGCGAATGAAAAACTGTTTTTT.

This sequence joins TRBV6-5 and TRBJ1-2; 11 bases are a match to TRBD1. Looked up from germline, CDR1 is MNHEY and CDR2 is SVGAGI. The CDR3 totals 14 residues. V shed 6 bases, J shed 7 bases, and the junction held 7 bases outside the gene matches. CDR3 amino acids: CASSYGQGAGGYTF. CDR3 bases: TGTGCCAGCAGCTACGGACAGGGGGCTGGTGGCTACACCTTC.

The V and J genes are TRBV19 and TRBJ2-1; 8 bases match TRBD2. Germline V gene lookup returns CDR1 LNHDA and CDR2 SQIVND (reference sequence). The CDR3 consists of 15 residues. Germline trimming cut 1 base from V and 14 bases from J; bases unmatched to any gene: 13. CDR3 sequence (DNA): TGTGCCAGTAGTATAGGCAGTAGCGGGAAGAGAAGGGAGTTCTTC. Encoded protein: CASSIGSSGKRREFF. The variable domain in full, with the rest retrieved from reference TRBV19 and TRBJ2-1, is DGGITQSPKYLFRKEGQNVTLSCEQNLNHDAMYWYRQDPGQGLRLIYYSQIVNDFQKGDIAEGYSVSREKKESFPLTVTSAQKNPTAFYLCASSIGSSGKRREFFGPGTRLTVL.

The V call is TRBV4-3, the J call TRBJ2-1; 9 positions agree with TRBD2. The junction had 11 bases not matched to a gene; V was cut back by 4 bases and J by 1 base. This CDR3 contains 18 residues. Germline CDR1 is LGHNA and CDR2 is YSLEER. CDR3 coding DNA: TGCGCCAGCAGCCTTGGACTAGCGAGGGGGGGTTCCTACAATGAGCAGTTCTTC. Amino acids: CASSLGLARGGSYNEQFF.

The rearrangement uses TRBV3-1 (or the pseudogene TRBV3-2) and TRBJ2-7; D gene unclear. The length of the CDR3 is 14 residues. Trimming shortened V by 3 bases and J by 1 base, and 10 bases separated the two germline ends. Germline assignment: CDR1 LGHDT and CDR2 YNNKEL (reference sequence). The CDR3 protein is CASSQRHASYEQYF. The DNA for the CDR3 is TGTGCCAGCAGCCAGAGACACGCTTCCTACGAGCAGTACTTC.